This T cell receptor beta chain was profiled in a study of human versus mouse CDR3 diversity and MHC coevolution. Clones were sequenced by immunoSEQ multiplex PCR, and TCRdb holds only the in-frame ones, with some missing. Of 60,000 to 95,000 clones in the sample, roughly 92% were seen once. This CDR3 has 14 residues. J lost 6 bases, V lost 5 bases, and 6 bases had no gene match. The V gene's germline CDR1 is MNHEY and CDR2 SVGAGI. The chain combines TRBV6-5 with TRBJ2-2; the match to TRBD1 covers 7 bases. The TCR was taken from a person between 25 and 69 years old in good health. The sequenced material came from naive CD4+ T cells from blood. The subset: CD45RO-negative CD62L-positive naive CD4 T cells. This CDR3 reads CASSPGTAPGELFF. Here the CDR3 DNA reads TGTGCCAGCAGTCCCGGGACAGCACCCGGGGAGCTGTTTTTT.